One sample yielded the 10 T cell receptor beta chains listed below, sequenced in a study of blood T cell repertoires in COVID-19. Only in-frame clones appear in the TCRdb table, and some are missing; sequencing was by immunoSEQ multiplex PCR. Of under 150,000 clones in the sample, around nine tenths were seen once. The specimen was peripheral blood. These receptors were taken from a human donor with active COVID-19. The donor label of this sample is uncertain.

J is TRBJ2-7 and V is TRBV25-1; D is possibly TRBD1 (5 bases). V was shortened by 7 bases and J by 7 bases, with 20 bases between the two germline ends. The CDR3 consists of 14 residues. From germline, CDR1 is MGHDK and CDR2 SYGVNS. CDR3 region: CASIGAGKNLEQYF. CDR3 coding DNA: TGTGCCAGCATTGGGGCAGGGAAGAACCTGGAGCAGTACTTC.

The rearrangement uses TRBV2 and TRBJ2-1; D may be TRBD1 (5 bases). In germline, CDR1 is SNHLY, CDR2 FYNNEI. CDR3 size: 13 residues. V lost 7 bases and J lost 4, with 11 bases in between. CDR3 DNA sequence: TGTGCCAGCACATTTTCAGGGTACAATGAGCAGTTCTTC. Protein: CASTFSGYNEQFF.

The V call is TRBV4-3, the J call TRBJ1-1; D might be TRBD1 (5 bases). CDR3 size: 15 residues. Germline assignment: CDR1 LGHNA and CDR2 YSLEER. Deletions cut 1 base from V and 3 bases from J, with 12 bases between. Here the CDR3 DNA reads TGCGCCAGCAGCCAAGCCCTAACCAGGGACACTGAAGCTTTCTTT. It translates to CASSQALTRDTEAFF.

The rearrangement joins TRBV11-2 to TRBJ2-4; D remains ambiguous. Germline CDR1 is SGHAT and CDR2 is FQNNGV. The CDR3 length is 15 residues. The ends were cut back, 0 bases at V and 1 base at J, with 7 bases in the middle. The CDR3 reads CASSLETVAKNIQYF. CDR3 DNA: TGTGCCAGCAGCTTAGAAACGGTTGCCAAAAACATTCAGTACTTC. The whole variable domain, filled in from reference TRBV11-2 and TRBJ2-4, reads EAGVAQSPRYKIIEKRQSVAFWCNPISGHATLYWYQQILGQGPKLLIQFQNNGVVDDSQLPKDRFSAERLKGVDSTLKIQPAKLEDSAVYLCASSLETVAKNIQYFGAGTRLSVL.

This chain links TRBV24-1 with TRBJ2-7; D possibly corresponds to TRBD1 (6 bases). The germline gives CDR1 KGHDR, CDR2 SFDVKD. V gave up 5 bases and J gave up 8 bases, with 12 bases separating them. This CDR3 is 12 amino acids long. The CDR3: CATSASRDKQYF. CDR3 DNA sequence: TGTGCCACCAGTGCGTCAAGGGACAAGCAGTACTTC.

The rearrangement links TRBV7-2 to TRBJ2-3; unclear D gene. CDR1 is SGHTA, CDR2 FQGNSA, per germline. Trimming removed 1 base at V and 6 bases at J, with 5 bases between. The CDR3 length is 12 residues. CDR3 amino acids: CASSLVRDTQYF. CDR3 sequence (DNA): TGTGCCAGCAGCTTAGTCCGGGATACGCAGTATTTT.

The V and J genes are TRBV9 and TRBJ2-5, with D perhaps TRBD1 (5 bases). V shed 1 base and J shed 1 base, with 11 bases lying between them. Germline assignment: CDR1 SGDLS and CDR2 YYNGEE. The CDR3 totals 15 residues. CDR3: CASSVSGAGQETQYF. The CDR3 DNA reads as TGTGCCAGCAGCGTAAGTGGGGCAGGCCAAGAGACCCAGTACTTC.

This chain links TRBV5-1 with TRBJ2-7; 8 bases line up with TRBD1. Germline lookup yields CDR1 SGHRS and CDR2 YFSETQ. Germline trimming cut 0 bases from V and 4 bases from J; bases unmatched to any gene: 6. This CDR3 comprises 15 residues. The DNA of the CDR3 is TGCGCCAGCAGCTTGGGTTTACAGGGGGGTTACGAGCAGTACTTC. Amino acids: CASSLGLQGGYEQYF. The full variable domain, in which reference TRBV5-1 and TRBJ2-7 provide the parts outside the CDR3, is KAGVTQTPRYLIKTRGQQVTLSCSPISGHRSVSWYQQTPGQGLQFLFEYFSETQRNKGNFPGRFSGRQFSNSRSEMNVSTLELGDSALYLCASSLGLQGGYEQYFGPGTRLTVT.

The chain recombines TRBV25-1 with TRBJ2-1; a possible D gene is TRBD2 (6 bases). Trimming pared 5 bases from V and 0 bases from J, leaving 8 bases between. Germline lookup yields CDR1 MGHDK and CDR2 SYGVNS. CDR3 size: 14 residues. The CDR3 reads CASSRGNSYNEQFF. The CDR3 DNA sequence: TGTGCCAGCAGTCGCGGGAACTCCTACAATGAGCAGTTCTTC.

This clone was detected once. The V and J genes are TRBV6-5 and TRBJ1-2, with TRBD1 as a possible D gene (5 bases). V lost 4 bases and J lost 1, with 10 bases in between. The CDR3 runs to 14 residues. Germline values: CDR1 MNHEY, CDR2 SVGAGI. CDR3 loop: CASSSTELNYGYTF. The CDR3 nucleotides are TGTGCCAGCAGTTCGACAGAACTTAACTATGGCTACACCTTC.